This record concerns one T cell receptor (beta chain) sequence. Its antigen is unidentified. Measured with immunoSEQ multiplex PCR; TCRdb has only the in-frame clones, and not every one. The sample has some 98,000 clones, approximately 88% seen once. The CDR3 has 16 residues. Germline V gene lookup returns CDR1 SGHRS and CDR2 YFSETQ. The V end lost 0 bases, the J end lost 0 bases, and 7 bases lay between the germline ends. The entry originates in a study of cytomegalovirus exposure and HLA in healthy donors. For the study at large: Both the 120 validation repertoires and the approximately 700 first-cohort repertoires used the same platform, as reported by a later analysis. Overall study findings and caveats: The study flagged roughly 150 TCR beta chains as cytomegalovirus-associated.

Donors were drawn from the 120-subject validation cohort, separate from the approximately 680-subject first cohort. The gene calls are TRBV5-1 and TRBJ2-6, with D possibly being TRBD1 (5 bases). This receptor was obtained from a woman aged 25 to 39 in good health and CMV-seronegative. Sequences were obtained from PBMCs. The CDR3 region is CASSLGQFSGANVLTF. The CDR3 nucleotides are TGCGCCAGCAGCTTGGGACAGTTCTCTGGGGCCAACGTCCTGACTTTC.